The next 16 T cell receptor beta chains were all read from a single sample in a study of cytomegalovirus exposure and HLA in healthy donors. The PCR ran on 60 Vbeta and 13 Jbeta primers. Generated by immunoSEQ multiplex PCR, the TCRdb table keeps only in-frame clones and is missing some. The sample yields approximately 140,000 clones, about 82% seen once. The sample taken for sequencing was PBMCs. These receptors were obtained from a boy between 10 and 17 years old in good health and CMV-seronegative.

The rearrangement links TRBV29-1 to TRBJ2-2; D might be TRBD2 (5 bases). CDR3 length equals 16 residues. The V and J ends lost 7 bases and 0 bases respectively, with 18 bases between them. Germline loops: CDR1 SQVTM, CDR2 ANQGSEA. CDR3 amino acids: CSGGFGSAANTGELFF. CDR3 DNA: TGCAGCGGTGGGTTCGGTAGCGCCGCGAACACCGGGGAGCTGTTTTTT.

This chain's CDR3 is CASSNYPTSGGDNEQFF. CDR3 DNA: TGCGCCAGCAGCAATTACCCGACTAGCGGGGGGGACAATGAGCAGTTCTTC. This chain links TRBV4-1 with TRBJ2-1; TRBD2 aligns across 14 bases. The trim removed 5 bases at V and 5 bases at J, leaving 8 bases unmatched. The CDR3 length is 17 residues. Germline CDR1 MGHRA, CDR2 YSYEKL.

The chain is built from TRBV4-1 and TRBJ2-3; D gene ambiguous. The V end was cut by 3 bases, the J end by 3 bases, with 19 bases between. Germline V CDR1 and CDR2: MGHRA, YSYEKL. The CDR3 loop spans 17 amino acids. CDR3 coding DNA: TGCGCCAGCAGCCACCCAACCCTTGGGCGAGTGACAGATACGCAGTATTTT. Residues: CASSHPTLGRVTDTQYF.

This chain links TRBV7-2 with TRBJ1-5; D gene unclear. Looked up from germline, CDR1 is SGHTA and CDR2 is FQGNSA. The V and J ends lost 2 bases and 5 bases respectively, with 4 bases between them. The CDR3 consists of 12 residues. The CDR3 is CASSLLYQPQHF. The CDR3 nucleotides read TGTGCCAGCAGCTTATTATATCAGCCCCAGCATTTT.

A note on this clone: No DNA is shown, since the ends of the CDR3 on it are uncertain; the CDR3 is the one TCRdb lists. V usage is TRBV29-1 and J usage is TRBJ1-1; the table names TRBD1, a call not compared with the DNA. A total of 12 residues make up the CDR3, ends included. Germline loops: CDR1 SQVTM, CDR2 ANQGSEA. The chain's CDR3 is CSVGDGTALIGF.

This clone was seen a single time. The chain uses TRBV19 and TRBJ2-1; TRBD2 matches at 9 bases. Trimming cost V 5 bases and J 3 bases; bases outside gene matches: 8. The germline gives CDR1 LNHDA, CDR2 SQIVND (reference sequence). This CDR3 has 16 amino acids. This CDR3 reads CASSLLAGEYYNEQFF. Written as DNA, the CDR3 is TGTGCCAGTAGTTTATTAGCGGGAGAGTACTACAATGAGCAGTTCTTC.

The genes are TRBV30 and TRBJ2-1; TRBD2 matches at 8 bases. Germline CDR1 reads GTSNPN; CDR2 reads SVGIG (reference sequence). The CDR3 is 16 amino acids. V dropped 4 bases and J dropped 9; count of bases not matched to a gene: 17. CDR3: CAWNEGGGLVGSEQFF. The CDR3 nucleotides read TGTGCCTGGAATGAGGGCGGGGGACTAGTAGGGAGTGAGCAGTTCTTC. Using reference TRBV30 and TRBJ2-1 for the parts outside the CDR3, the full variable domain is SQTIHQWPATLVQPVGSPLSLECTVEGTSNPNLYWYRQAAGRGLQLLFYSVGIGQISSEVPQNLSASRPQDRQFILSSKKLLLSDSGFYLCAWNEGGGLVGSEQFFGPGTRLTVL.

V usage is TRBV6-1 and J usage is TRBJ2-1; TRBD2 aligns across 7 bases. The J segment lost 3 bases and the V segment lost 3 bases, leaving 5 bases of the junction unmatched. The CDR3 runs 15 residues. Germline V gene sequence: CDR1 MNHNS, CDR2 SASEGT. The DNA of the CDR3 is TGTGCCAGCAGTGAGTACAGCGGGATCTACAATGAGCAGTTCTTC. As protein: CASSEYSGIYNEQFF.

CDR3 in DNA: TGTGCCAGCTTCGGAGGGGCCTATGGCTACACCTTC. Translated, it gives CASFGGAYGYTF. The chain employs TRBV6-5 and TRBJ1-2, with D tentatively TRBD1 (5 bases). The CDR3 has 12 residues. V lost 8 bases, J lost 4 bases, and 11 bases lay in between. CDR1 is MNHEY and CDR2 is SVGAGI in the germline V gene.

The chain employs TRBV5-1 and TRBJ2-3; D possibly corresponds to TRBD2 (6 bases). Trimming took off 6 bases at V and 0 bases at J, with 14 bases between the two ends. Germline CDR1 reads SGHRS; CDR2 reads YFSETQ. The CDR3 covers 15 residues. CDR3 DNA: TGCGCCAGCAATGGCGGGGAGCGAAGCACAGATACGCAGTATTTT. Protein product: CASNGGERSTDTQYF.

The chain uses TRBV4-1 and TRBJ1-4; D may be TRBD1 (6 bases). V gave up 0 bases and J gave up 3 bases, with 20 bases separating them. The length of the CDR3 is 19 residues. Germline-derived CDR1 and CDR2 are MGHRA and YSYEKL. The CDR3 is CASSQDVRTGNKANEKLFF. DNA for the CDR3: TGCGCCAGCAGCCAAGATGTCAGAACAGGGAATAAGGCTAATGAAAAACTGTTTTTT.

The rearrangement uses TRBV5-1 and TRBJ2-7, with a tentative D call TRBD2 (5 bases). The V gene lost 1 base and the J gene lost 5 bases, with 19 bases spanning the gap. The CDR3 loop spans 16 amino acids. From germline, CDR1 is SGHRS and CDR2 YFSETQ. CDR3 DNA sequence: TGCGCCAGCAGCTTGTCAGGTTCCCGGCTCGGGGACGAGCAGTACTTC. As protein: CASSLSGSRLGDEQYF.

The chain couples TRBV5-1 to TRBJ2-7, with 7 bases that match TRBD1. CDR1 SGHRS and CDR2 YFSETQ come from the germline V gene. The J segment lost 3 bases and the V segment lost 4 bases, leaving 10 bases of the junction unmatched. The CDR3 spans 15 residues. In DNA, the CDR3 is TGCGCCAGCAGCCCATGGTTCCAGGGGGTCTACGAGCAGTACTTC. Protein sequence: CASSPWFQGVYEQYF.

This rearrangement joins TRBV7-3 to TRBJ1-2; D not resolved. The CDR3 has 13 amino acids. Germline V gene data show CDR1 as SGHTA and CDR2 as FQGTGA. Trimming removed 5 bases at V and 2 bases at J, with 9 bases between. Written as DNA, the CDR3 is TGTGCCAGCAGCCCAACACTAAACTATGGCTACACCTTC. Its translation is CASSPTLNYGYTF.

The gene calls are TRBV4-1 and TRBJ1-3; possibly TRBD1 for D (5 bases). This CDR3 region has 14 residues. Germline CDR1 and CDR2: MGHRA and YSYEKL. Trimming cost V 5 bases and J 3 bases, with 11 bases left between them. DNA of the CDR3: TGCGCCAGCAGCGATCAGGGACTTGGAAACACCATATATTTT. Translated, it gives CASSDQGLGNTIYF.

The gene calls are TRBV2 and TRBJ1-2; D is uncertain. This CDR3 is 13 amino acids long. V gave up 6 bases and J gave up 3 bases, with 11 bases separating them. Germline-derived CDR1 and CDR2 are SNHLY and FYNNEI. The CDR3 protein is CASSVSDYYGYTF. In nucleotides, the CDR3 is TGTGCCAGCAGCGTAAGCGACTACTATGGCTACACCTTC.